Listed below are T cell receptor beta chains from one sample, sequenced in a study of blood T cell repertoires in COVID-19. Using immunoSEQ multiplex PCR, the repertoire was profiled, and TCRdb retains in-frame clones only, with some absent. The profile covers approximately 150,000 clones, with 82% appearing a single time and almost 8.5% taken by the ten largest. The material sequenced was peripheral blood. Receptors originate from a woman in her sixties or seventies with acute or convalescent COVID-19. Each CDR3 is given with its conserved first and last residue. A D gene is named only where the DNA matches it firmly. Rows give clone size only sometimes, using once, few, many, or a class for an expanded clone.

d_gene,abundance,j_gene,v_gene,CDR3nt,CDR3aa
TRBD2,NA,TRBJ2-3,TRBV11-3,TGTGCCAGCAGCTTTGGAGCGGGGGGGCCAGATACGCAGTATTTT,CASSFGAGGPDTQYF
NA,NA,TRBJ2-3,TRBV12-5,TGTGCTAGTGGTTTGGCCGGCCCCGACCGAACGACTAGCACAGATACGCAGTATTTT,CASGLAGPDRTTSTDTQYF
NA,once,TRBJ1-6,TRBV7-2,TGTGCCAGCAGCTTAGCTGGCCAGGGAGGATCACCCCTCCACTTT,CASSLAGQGGSPLHF
TRBD1,NA,TRBJ2-2,TRBV5-1,TGCGCCAGCAGCTTGGGGACAGGGGGTAACACCGGGGAGCTGTTTTTT,CASSLGTGGNTGELFF
NA,NA,TRBJ2-3,TRBV7-2,TGTGCCAGCAGCCCCACTCCCGGAGATACGCAGTATTTT,CASSPTPGDTQYF
TRBD1,NA,TRBJ2-7,TRBV6-5,TGTGCCAGCAGTTACTCGATCACAGGGGCGGGCGAGCAGTACTTC,CASSYSITGAGEQYF
NA,NA,TRBJ2-7,TRBV7-2,TGTGCCAGCAGGGCTGCAGGCTACGAGCAGTACTTC,CASRAAGYEQYF
TRBD2,NA,TRBJ2-7,TRBV19,TGTGCCAGTAGTCCCGCTAGCGGGAGAACCTACGAGCAGTACTTC,CASSPASGRTYEQYF
NA,NA,TRBJ2-5,TRBV5-6,TGTGCCAGCAGTATAACGCGGGGATATGGGAAGACCCAGTACTTC,CASSITRGYGKTQYF
TRBD1,NA,TRBJ1-1,TRBV20-1,TGCAGTGCTAGGGGACAGGGAGAAGCTTTCTTT,CSARGQGEAFF
NA,NA,TRBJ2-3,TRBV6-6,TGTGCCAGCAGTTACTCCCGAGGAAGGGATACGCAGTATTTT,CASSYSRGRDTQYF
TRBD1,NA,TRBJ2-1,TRBV19,TGTGCCAGTAGGGACAGGGTCTACAATGAGCAGTTCTTC,CASRDRVYNEQFF
NA,NA,TRBJ2-5,TRBV5-4,TGTGCCAGCAGCTTATGGGGGGGCGGGGAAGAGACCCAGTACTTC,CASSLWGGGEETQYF
NA,NA,TRBJ1-6,TRBV4-1,TGCGCCAGCAGCCAAGTTGAGGGGGGGTTATGGTCACCCCTCCACTTT,CASSQVEGGLWSPLHF
TRBD1,NA,TRBJ1-2,TRBV7-6,TGTGCCAGCAGCTTAGAAGGCAGGGGGTCGGATGGCTACACCTTC,CASSLEGRGSDGYTF
NA,few,TRBJ2-1,TRBV7-8,TGTGCCAGCAGCTCCCTTTTTCCTGAGCAGTTCTTC,CASSSLFPEQFF
NA,NA,TRBJ2-5,TRBV3-1/TRBV3-2,TGTGCCAGCAGCCAAGCAGGCGCGGGGGCGAGAGAGACCCAGTACTTC,CASSQAGAGARETQYF
NA,NA,TRBJ2-3,TRBV9,TGTGCCAGCAGCGCCAAGGTAGATGGGACACGGGGTAATACGCAGTATTTT,CASSAKVDGTRGNTQYF
NA,NA,TRBJ1-1,TRBV29-1,TGCAGCGTTGTAGTCTGGCAGGAGAACACTGAAGCTTTCTTT,CSVVVWQENTEAFF
TRBD1,NA,TRBJ1-5,TRBV7-9,TGTGCCAGCAGCCGGGGACAGACAACGCCCCAGCATTTT,CASSRGQTTPQHF
TRBD1,NA,TRBJ1-1,TRBV5-1,TGCGCCAGCAGCATAGACAGGGGTGCTGAAGCTTTCTTT,CASSIDRGAEAFF
NA,NA,TRBJ2-5,TRBV6-6,TGTGCCAGCAGTTACTCGGCCAATTCAGAGACCCAGTACTTC,CASSYSANSETQYF
NA,few,TRBJ1-1,TRBV5-1,TGCGCCAGCAGCTTAGGAACCGGAGGAGTCCGGGGGGCTTTCTTT,CASSLGTGGVRGAFF
TRBD2,NA,TRBJ2-1,TRBV24-1,TGTGCCACCAGTGATTACGAGACTAGCGGTATTTACTCCTACAATGAGCAGTTCTTC,CATSDYETSGIYSYNEQFF
NA,NA,TRBJ2-1,TRBV5-4,TGTGCCAGCAGCTTGGCCATCGTCCCGCTATCCTACAATGAGCAGTTCTTC,CASSLAIVPLSYNEQFF
TRBD1,NA,TRBJ1-4,TRBV6-4,TGTGCCAGCAGTGAGGACAGGGGTGGGAAACTGTTTTTT,CASSEDRGGKLFF
NA,NA,TRBJ1-6,TRBV12-3/TRBV12-4,TGTGCCAGCAGTATAAATTCACCCCTCCACTTT,CASSINSPLHF
NA,NA,TRBJ2-7,TRBV10-2,TGCGCCAGCAGTGGACAGGATGGGACCTACGAGCAGTACTTC,CASSGQDGTYEQYF
TRBD1,few,TRBJ1-1,TRBV12-5,TGTGCTAGTGGTCCGGGACAGGACCCGAACACTGAAGCTTTCTTT,CASGPGQDPNTEAFF
NA,NA,TRBJ1-2,TRBV20-1,TGCAGTGCTAGTCCACAGGGTCCCACGTATGGCTACACCTTC,CSASPQGPTYGYTF
NA,NA,TRBJ1-2,TRBV4-3,TGCGCCAGCAGCCAACCGACAGCGGGCGCAGGCGGCTACACCTTC,CASSQPTAGAGGYTF
NA,NA,TRBJ2-1,TRBV11-2,TGTGCCAGCAGCTTAGACAGCGCTGAGCAGTTCTTC,CASSLDSAEQFF
TRBD2,NA,TRBJ2-1,TRBV5-1,TGCGCCAGCAGCTTGGTAACTAGCGGGAGCAATGAGCAGTTCTTC,CASSLVTSGSNEQFF
TRBD1,NA,TRBJ1-1,TRBV7-2,TGTGCCAGCAGCCTTCAGGGGGTGCGGTCTGAAGCTTTCTTT,CASSLQGVRSEAFF
TRBD1,NA,TRBJ1-1,TRBV18,TGTGCCAGCTCAGCCCGGGACAGCCGAAACACTGAAGCTTTCTTT,CASSARDSRNTEAFF
TRBD1,NA,TRBJ2-1,TRBV24-1,TGTGCCACCAGTGATTCCGGACAGGGCGGGACTGTCTCCAATGAGCAGTTCTTC,CATSDSGQGGTVSNEQFF
NA,NA,TRBJ1-3,TRBV14,TGTGCCAGCAGCCAACTTGACTTACCTGGAAACACCATATATTTT,CASSQLDLPGNTIYF
NA,NA,TRBJ2-4,TRBV4-1,TGCGCCAGCAGCCAAGCCCCTGCGGGGGCCAAAAACATTCAGTACTTC,CASSQAPAGAKNIQYF
TRBD1,once,TRBJ1-5,TRBV9,TGTGCCAGCAGCGCGACAGGGCAGTTGGGTCAGCCCCAGCATTTT,CASSATGQLGQPQHF
NA,NA,TRBJ2-1,TRBV9,TGTGCCAGCAGCTCAGTTGAGGACCAGGGGCACAATGAGCAGTTCTTC,CASSSVEDQGHNEQFF
TRBD1,NA,TRBJ1-5,TRBV28,TGTGCCAGCAGTTTATTGGGGGGACAGGGGAGACAGCCCCAGCATTTT,CASSLLGGQGRQPQHF
NA,NA,TRBJ1-2,TRBV28,TGTGCCAGCAGTTTTTCCGAGGGCTATGGCTACACCTTC,CASSFSEGYGYTF
NA,NA,TRBJ1-3,TRBV28,TGTGCCAGCAGTTTAAATCGGTTCTCTGGAAACACCATATATTTT,CASSLNRFSGNTIYF
NA,NA,TRBJ1-4,TRBV6-5,TGTGCCAGCAATGGACAGAGCCTCAATGAAAAACTGTTTTTT,CASNGQSLNEKLFF
TRBD1,NA,TRBJ1-5,TRBV27,TGTGCCAGCAGTTTAAGGAGAGAGGCCACAGGGGGCAGTCAGCCCCAGCATTTT,CASSLRREATGGSQPQHF
TRBD2,NA,TRBJ2-2,TRBV27,TGTGCCAGCAGTCCGGGGGGGCAGGGCGGGGAGCTGTTTTTT,CASSPGGQGGELFF
TRBD1,NA,TRBJ1-6,TRBV19,TGTGCCACCGCGTCACAGGGGGCCTCCTATAATTCACCCCTCCACTTT,CATASQGASYNSPLHF
TRBD1,NA,TRBJ1-2,TRBV11-2,TGTGCCAGCAGCTTAGATTATAGGACAGGATCTTATGGCTACACCTTC,CASSLDYRTGSYGYTF
NA,NA,TRBJ2-1,TRBV21-1,TGTGCCAGCAGCAAAGAGGGACAGGGGGCGCAGAATGAGCAGTTCTTC,CASSKEGQGAQNEQFF
TRBD2,NA,TRBJ2-7,TRBV5-1,TGCGCCAGCAGCCTCCGCTCCGGGGGGGCAGGGCACGAGCAGTACTTC,CASSLRSGGAGHEQYF
TRBD2,NA,TRBJ2-6,TRBV6-2/TRBV6-3,TGTGCCAGCAGTTACACCGTACTAGCGGGAGTAATGGGGGCCAACGTCCTGACTTTC,CASSYTVLAGVMGANVLTF
TRBD1,NA,TRBJ2-1,TRBV7-9,TGTGCCAGCAGCTTAGCCCCCTGGACAGGGGGGTTTGAGCAGTTCTTC,CASSLAPWTGGFEQFF
NA,NA,TRBJ2-2,TRBV12-3/TRBV12-4,TGTGCCAGCAGTCCCCCAACGGCCGGGGAGCTGTTTTTT,CASSPPTAGELFF
NA,NA,TRBJ2-7,TRBV7-2,TGTGCCAGCAGCTTACACTCGGGAGTCTACGAGCAGTACTTC,CASSLHSGVYEQYF
TRBD2,NA,TRBJ2-5,TRBV28,TGTGCCAGCAGTTTCTGGCGGGGGGAACAAGAGACCCAGTACTTC,CASSFWRGEQETQYF
TRBD1,NA,TRBJ1-3,TRBV11-2,TGTGCCAGCAGCTCATTACCGGGACAGGGTGACACCATATATTTT,CASSSLPGQGDTIYF
TRBD1,NA,TRBJ1-2,TRBV7-3,TGTGCCAGCAGCTTCGACGGACAGGGGAAATATGGCTACACCTTC,CASSFDGQGKYGYTF
TRBD2,NA,TRBJ2-5,TRBV11-1,TGTGCCAGCAGCCCTCTCCTAGCGGGACAAGAGACCCAGTACTTC,CASSPLLAGQETQYF
NA,NA,TRBJ2-3,TRBV7-2,TGTGCCAGCAGCTTTGACGGGAGTGGTGCAAATACGCAGTATTTT,CASSFDGSGANTQYF
TRBD1,NA,TRBJ1-3,TRBV9,TGTGCCAGCAGCGTAGCCCGGGACAGGCAAGATTCTGGAAACACCATATATTTT,CASSVARDRQDSGNTIYF